This T cell receptor (beta chain) was documented in a study of T cell responses to AZD1222 COVID-19 vaccine. Study-wide points: There were repertoire samples only from the period after the peak T cell response.

Method: immunoSEQ multiplex PCR; TCRdb's copy keeps in-frame clones and lacks some. The data show 130,000 to 150,000 clones, more than 80% seen once. This clone has more than one count but fewer than ten. What it recognizes is unknown. Sequencing used peripheral blood, obtained on day 0 of AZD1222 vaccination. The receptor was isolated from an adult in good health.

CDR3 residues: CASSKSTGLTSYNEQFF. The CDR3 DNA reads TGTGCCAGCAGCAAAAGTACGGGACTTACCTCCTACAATGAGCAGTTCTTC. The genes are TRBV9 and TRBJ2-1, with TRBD2 as a possible D gene (6 bases). Trimming stripped 4 bases from V and 0 bases from J, with 17 bases between. Germline-derived CDR1 and CDR2 are SGDLS and YYNGEE. The CDR3 spans 17 residues. Supplemented by reference TRBV9 and TRBJ2-1, the full variable domain reads DSGVTQTPKHLITATGQRVTLRCSPRSGDLSVYWYQQSLDQGLQFLIQYYNGEERAKGNILERFSAQQFPDLHSELNLSSLELGDSALYFCASSKSTGLTSYNEQFFGPGTRLTVL.